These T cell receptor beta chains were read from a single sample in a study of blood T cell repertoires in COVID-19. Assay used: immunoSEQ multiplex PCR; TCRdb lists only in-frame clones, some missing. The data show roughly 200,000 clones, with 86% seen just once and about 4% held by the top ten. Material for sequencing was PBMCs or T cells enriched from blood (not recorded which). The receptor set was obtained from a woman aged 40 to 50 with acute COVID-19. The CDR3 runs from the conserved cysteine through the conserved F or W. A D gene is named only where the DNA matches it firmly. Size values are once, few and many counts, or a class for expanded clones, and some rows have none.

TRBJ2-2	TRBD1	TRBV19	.	CASSDYGTGGTGELFF	TGTGCCAGTAGTGATTATGGGACAGGGGGTACCGGGGAGCTGTTTTTT
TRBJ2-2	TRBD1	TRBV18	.	CASSLTSPGQLNTGELFF	TGTGCCAGCTCATTGACATCCCCGGGACAGTTGAACACCGGGGAGCTGTTTTTT
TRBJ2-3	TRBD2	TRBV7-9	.	CASSSDLAGGADTQYF	TGTGCCAGCAGCTCGGACCTAGCGGGGGGGGCAGATACGCAGTATTTT
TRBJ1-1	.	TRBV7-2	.	CASSLVGQTNTEAFF	TGTGCCAGCAGCTTAGTAGGACAAACGAACACTGAAGCTTTCTTT
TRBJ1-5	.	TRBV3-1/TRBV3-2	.	CASSQRTGTQPQHF	TGTGCCAGCAGCCAACGTACAGGTACCCAGCCCCAGCATTTT
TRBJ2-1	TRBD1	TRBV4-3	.	CASSQDATGDEQFF	TGCGCCAGCAGCCAAGATGCCACAGGGGATGAGCAGTTCTTC
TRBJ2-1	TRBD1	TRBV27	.	CASSLRQGATNEQFF	TGTGCCAGCAGTTTACGTCAGGGGGCCACCAATGAGCAGTTCTTC
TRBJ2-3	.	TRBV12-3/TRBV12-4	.	CASSLLATQYF	TGTGCCAGCAGTTTGCTGGCTACGCAGTATTTT
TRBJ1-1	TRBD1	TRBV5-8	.	CASSRHQGVNTEAFF	TGTGCCAGCAGCCGACATCAGGGGGTAAACACTGAAGCTTTCTTT
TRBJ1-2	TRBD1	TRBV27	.	CARPRQGAIGGYTF	TGTGCCAGGCCTCGACAGGGGGCGATAGGTGGCTACACCTTC
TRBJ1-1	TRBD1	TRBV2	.	CASRQGVNPGNTEAFF	TGTGCCAGCAGGCAGGGGGTGAACCCCGGGAACACTGAAGCTTTCTTT
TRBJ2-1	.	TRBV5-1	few	CASSLGQASYNEQFF	TGCGCCAGCAGCTTGGGACAGGCCTCCTACAATGAGCAGTTCTTC
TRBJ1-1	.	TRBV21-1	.	CASSPRTGGTEAFF	TGTGCCAGCAGCCCACGGACAGGGGGCACTGAAGCTTTCTTT
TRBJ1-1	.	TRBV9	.	CASSGGGLRMNTEAFF	TGTGCCAGCAGCGGAGGGGGTCTTCGCATGAACACTGAAGCTTTCTTT
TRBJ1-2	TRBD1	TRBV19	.	CASSHLTGYYGYTF	TGTGCCAGTAGTCATTTGACAGGGTACTATGGCTACACCTTC
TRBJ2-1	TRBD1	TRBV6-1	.	CASSEDRDTYNEQFF	TGTGCCAGCAGTGAGGACAGGGACACCTACAATGAGCAGTTCTTC
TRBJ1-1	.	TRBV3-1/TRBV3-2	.	CASRPRQQGWNTEAFF	TGTGCCAGCCGACCCCGCCAACAGGGCTGGAACACTGAAGCTTTCTTT
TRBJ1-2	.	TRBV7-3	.	CASSPTTWKDYGYTF	TGTGCCAGCAGCCCCACTACCTGGAAGGACTATGGCTACACCTTC
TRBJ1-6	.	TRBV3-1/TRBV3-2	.	CASSQDVSGLSPLHF	TGTGCCAGCAGCCAAGATGTGTCAGGGCTTTCACCCCTCCACTTT
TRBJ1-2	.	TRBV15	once	CATSRDELGHGTTNYGYTF	TGTGCCACCAGCAGAGATGAGTTGGGACATGGGACCACTAACTATGGCTACACCTTC
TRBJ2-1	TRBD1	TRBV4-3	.	CASSQYRGGNEQFF	TGCGCCAGCAGCCAATACAGGGGTGGCAATGAGCAGTTCTTC
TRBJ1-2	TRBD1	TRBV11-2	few	CASSSVRDRHYGYTF	TGTGCCAGCAGCTCGGTCCGGGACAGGCACTATGGCTACACCTTC
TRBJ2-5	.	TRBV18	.	CASSPNGGPETQYF	TGTGCCAGCTCGCCAAACGGGGGGCCGGAGACCCAGTACTTC
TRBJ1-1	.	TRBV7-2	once	CASSLQENTEAFF	TGTGCCAGCAGCCTACAGGAGAACACTGAAGCTTTCTTT
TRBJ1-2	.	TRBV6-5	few	CASSYSRAGVYGYTF	TGTGCCAGCAGTTACTCGAGGGCCGGAGTCTATGGCTACACCTTC
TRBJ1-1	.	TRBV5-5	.	CASSLRQASEAFF	TGTGCCAGCAGCTTGAGACAGGCATCTGAAGCTTTCTTT
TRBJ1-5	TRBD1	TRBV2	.	CASRDRDVSNQPQHF	TGTGCCAGCAGAGACAGGGATGTTAGCAATCAGCCCCAGCATTTT
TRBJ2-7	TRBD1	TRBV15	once	CATSTYGTGPYEQYF	TGTGCCACCAGCACCTATGGGACAGGTCCCTACGAGCAGTACTTC
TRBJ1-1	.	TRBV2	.	CASSDDHRGNTEAFF	TGTGCCAGCAGTGACGATCATAGGGGTAACACTGAAGCTTTCTTT
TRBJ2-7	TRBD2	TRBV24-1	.	CATSDRLAGRGQYF	TGTGCCACCAGTGATCGGCTAGCGGGCCGCGGGCAGTACTTC
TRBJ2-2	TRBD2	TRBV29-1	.	CSGSGIAGPRGTGELFF	TGCAGCGGAAGCGGGATAGCGGGGCCCCGGGGCACCGGGGAGCTGTTTTTT
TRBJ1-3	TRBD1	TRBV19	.	CASSTTGAVRRNTIYF	TGTGCCAGTAGCACGACAGGGGCCGTTCGTCGAAACACCATATATTTT
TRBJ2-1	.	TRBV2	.	CASSGIPLLEFNEQFF	TGTGCCAGCAGCGGGATCCCCTTATTAGAGTTCAATGAGCAGTTCTTC
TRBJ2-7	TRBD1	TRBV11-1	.	CASSPGTGYEQYF	TGTGCCAGCAGTCCCGGGACAGGCTACGAGCAGTACTTC
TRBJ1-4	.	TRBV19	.	CASSMRGLGEKLFF	TGTGCCAGTAGTATGAGGGGGTTAGGTGAAAAACTGTTTTTT
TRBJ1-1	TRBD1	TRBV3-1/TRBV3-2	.	CASSLGGNTEAFF	TGTGCCAGCAGCCTAGGGGGCAACACTGAAGCTTTCTTT
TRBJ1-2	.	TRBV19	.	CASSIRTDRGYTF	TGTGCCAGTAGTATCAGGACAGATAGGGGCTACACCTTC
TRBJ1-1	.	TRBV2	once	CASSEPGADTEAFF	TGTGCCAGCAGTGAACCTGGGGCGGACACTGAAGCTTTCTTT
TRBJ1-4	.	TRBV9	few	CANPPGKGEKLFF	TGTGCCAACCCGCCCGGGAAGGGTGAAAAACTGTTTTTT
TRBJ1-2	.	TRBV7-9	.	CASSLGTTAYGYTF	TGTGCCAGCAGCTTAGGTACGACAGCCTATGGCTACACCTTC
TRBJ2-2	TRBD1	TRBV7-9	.	CASSSGGAWTGELFF	TGTGCCAGCAGCTCAGGGGGCGCGTGGACCGGGGAGCTGTTTTTT
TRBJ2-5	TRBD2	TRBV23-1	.	CASSHRGGPETQYF	TGCGCCAGCAGTCACCGGGGGGGCCCGGAGACCCAGTACTTC
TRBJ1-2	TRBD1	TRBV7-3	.	CASSLAGGDGYTF	TGTGCCAGCAGCTTAGCAGGGGGCGATGGCTACACCTTC
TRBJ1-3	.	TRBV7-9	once	CASSPRGIPSGNTIYF	TGTGCCAGCAGCCCACGAGGGATACCCTCTGGAAACACCATATATTTT
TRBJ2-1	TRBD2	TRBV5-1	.	CASSPRPAGTYNEQFF	TGCGCCAGCAGCCCGAGGCCAGCGGGGACGTACAATGAGCAGTTCTTC
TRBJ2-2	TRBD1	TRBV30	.	CAWSVSTGEGLLFF	TGTGCCTGGAGTGTTTCGACAGGGGAAGGTTTACTGTTTTTT
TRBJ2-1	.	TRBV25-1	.	CASSAGGSSYNEQFF	TGTGCCAGCAGTGCTGGAGGAAGCTCCTACAATGAGCAGTTCTTC
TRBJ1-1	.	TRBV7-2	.	CASSFTPRAEPEAFF	TGTGCCAGCAGCTTCACCCCCAGGGCCGAGCCTGAAGCTTTCTTT
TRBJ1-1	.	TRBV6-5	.	CASSYSNIGRGTEAFF	TGTGCCAGCAGTTACTCGAATATCGGCAGGGGCACTGAAGCTTTCTTT
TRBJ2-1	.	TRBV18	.	CASSPLEPTSYNEQFF	TGTGCCAGCTCACCACTTGAGCCCACCTCCTACAATGAGCAGTTCTTC
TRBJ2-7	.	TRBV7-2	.	CASSLGLRSYEQYF	TGTGCCAGCAGCTTAGGTCTCCGCTCCTACGAGCAGTACTTC
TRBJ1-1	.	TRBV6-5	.	CASSPGIMNTEAFF	TGTGCCAGCAGTCCCGGGATAATGAACACTGAAGCTTTCTTT
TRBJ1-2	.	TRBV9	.	CASSVDQGGYGYTF	TGTGCCAGCAGCGTAGATCAGGGTGGCTATGGCTACACCTTC
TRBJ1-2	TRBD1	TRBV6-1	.	CASSEAGTDYGYTF	TGTGCCAGCAGTGAAGCCGGGACAGACTATGGCTACACCTTC
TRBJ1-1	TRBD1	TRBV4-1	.	CASSLRPGTGGGTEAFF	TGCGCCAGCAGCCTACGTCCCGGGACAGGGGGCGGCACTGAAGCTTTCTTT
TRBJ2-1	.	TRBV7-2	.	CASSLRGFPDYNEQFF	TGTGCCAGCAGCCTAAGGGGGTTTCCGGACTACAATGAGCAGTTCTTC
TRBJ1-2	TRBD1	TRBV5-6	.	CASSLQGVWHGYTF	TGTGCCAGCAGCTTGCAGGGGGTTTGGCATGGCTACACCTTC
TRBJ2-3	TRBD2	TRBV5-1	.	CASSWSGGSTDTQYF	TGCGCCAGCAGCTGGAGCGGGGGCAGCACAGATACGCAGTATTTT